A single sample gave rise to the 32 T cell receptor beta chains below, sequenced in a study of T cell responses to AZD1222 COVID-19 vaccine. The assay was immunoSEQ multiplex PCR, and TCRdb's table has in-frame clones only and misses some. The sample has roughly 120,000 clones, roughly 90% seen once. Sequencing used peripheral blood, obtained on day 0 of AZD1222 vaccination. The source is an adult in good health.

J is TRBJ1-3 and V is TRBV5-1; D possibly corresponds to TRBD1 (6 bases). The CDR3 totals 12 residues. CDR1 and CDR2 from the germline V gene are SGHRS and YFSETQ. Trimming shortened V by 10 bases and J by 9 bases, and 17 bases separated the two germline ends. CDR3 in DNA: TGCGCCTCCGGCACAGGGCGAGGCACCATATATTTT. Translating gives CASGTGRGTIYF.

The chain employs TRBV7-2 and TRBJ1-3; D might be TRBD1 (6 bases). V was trimmed by 5 bases and J by 0 bases, leaving 11 bases between them. There are 15 residues in the CDR3. The germline V gene has CDR1 SGHTA and CDR2 FQGNSA. CDR3 amino acids: CASSRDTSSGNTIYF. CDR3 in DNA: TGTGCCAGCAGCAGGGACACTAGCTCTGGAAACACCATATATTTT.

This clone occurred once. This chain uses TRBV9 with TRBJ2-7, with D perhaps matching TRBD2 (6 bases). This CDR3 contains 13 residues. Per germline, CDR1 SGDLS and CDR2 YYNGEE. The germline V and J ends were trimmed by 4 bases and 6 bases, with 14 bases remaining between them. The CDR3 DNA reads TGTGCCAGCAGCCCCTCCCCCGGGGGCGAGCAGTACTTC. Amino acid sequence: CASSPSPGGEQYF.

CDR3 in amino acids: CASRSTDTQYF. CDR3 nucleotide sequence: TGTGCCAGCAGATCCACAGATACGCAGTATTTT. V usage is TRBV6-5 and J usage is TRBJ2-3, with no clear D. The CDR3 has 11 residues. Deletions cut 6 bases from V and 2 bases from J, with 3 bases between. Germline CDR1 and CDR2: MNHEY and SVGAGI.

V is TRBV24-1 and J is TRBJ2-7; D is unresolved. Germline-derived CDR1 and CDR2 are KGHDR and SFDVKD. The V end lost 1 base, the J end lost 6 bases, and 3 bases lay between the germline ends. The CDR3 is made up of 11 amino acids. The CDR3 DNA is TGTGCCACCAGTGATTTTTGCGAGCAGTACTTC. Translated, it gives CATSDFCEQYF.

In this sample, this clone turned up a few times. This CDR3 reads CASSFAGQNSPLHF. CDR3 nucleotides: TGTGCCAGCAGCTTTGCAGGACAGAATTCACCCCTCCACTTT. V gene TRBV7-8 combines with J gene TRBJ1-6; D possibly corresponds to TRBD1 (6 bases). The CDR3 is 14 residues long. Trimming took 3 bases from V and 7 from J, leaving 10 bases between them. Germline assignment: CDR1 SGHVS and CDR2 FQNEAQ. Drawing the rest from reference TRBV7-8 and TRBJ1-6, the complete variable domain is GAGVSQSPRYKVAKRGQDVALRCDPISGHVSLFWYQQALGQGPEFLTYFQNEAQLDKSGLPSDRFFAERPEGSVSTLKIQRTQQEDSAVYLCASSFAGQNSPLHFGNGTRLTVT.

The chain links TRBV7-9 to TRBJ1-2; weak D call: TRBD1 (6 bases). The ends were cut back, 5 bases at V and 2 bases at J, with 18 bases in the middle. Germline CDR1 SEHNR, CDR2 FQNEAQ (reference sequence). CDR3 length equals 16 residues. CDR3 in DNA: TGTGCCAGCAGCCCGACCGATGGACAGACCAACTATGGCTACACCTTC. This encodes CASSPTDGQTNYGYTF.

V is TRBV6-5 and J is TRBJ1-5; 8 positions agree with TRBD1. This CDR3 region has 15 residues. Germline CDR1 is MNHEY and CDR2 is SVGAGI. Losses at the gene ends were 6 bases for V and 0 bases for J; bases not matched to a gene: 4. CDR3 amino acids: CASRRGQGSNQPQHF. The CDR3 DNA reads as TGTGCCAGCAGACGAGGACAGGGTAGCAATCAGCCCCAGCATTTT.

The V and J genes are TRBV3-1 (or the pseudogene TRBV3-2) and TRBJ1-2; tentatively, D is TRBD1 (5 bases). CDR1 is LGHDT, CDR2 YNNKEL, per germline (reference sequence). This CDR3 region has 14 residues. Trimming left V 3 bases short and J 5 bases short, with 13 bases between. The CDR3 coding sequence is TGTGCCAGCAGCCAGACGCTGCAGGGATATGGCTACACCTTC. This gives the protein CASSQTLQGYGYTF.

The CDR3 loop reads CASSEDSSYNEQFF. The CDR3 bases are TGTGCCAGCAGTGAGGACAGCTCCTACAATGAGCAGTTCTTC. The chain carries TRBV6-1 and TRBJ2-1; perhaps TRBD1 as D (6 bases). CDR3 length: 14 residues. In germline, CDR1 is MNHNS, CDR2 SASEGT. V was trimmed by 3 bases and J by 0 bases, leaving 6 bases between them.

The gene calls are TRBV6-5 and TRBJ1-2; 7 nucleotides agree with TRBD1. V lost 8 bases to trimming and J lost 2 bases; unmatched junction nucleotides: 8. The CDR3 totals 14 residues. Germline-derived CDR1 and CDR2 are MNHEY and SVGAGI. The CDR3 region has the DNA TGTGCCAGCGGATCCCGGGACAGAAACTATGGCTACACCTTC. Its translation: CASGSRDRNYGYTF.

The rearrangement links TRBV19 to TRBJ1-5; D uncertain. The CDR3 loop spans 14 amino acids. V was shortened by 7 bases and J by 7 bases, with 17 bases between the two germline ends. Looked up from germline, CDR1 is LNHDA and CDR2 is SQIVND (reference sequence). Here the CDR3 reads CASKGDVGSQPQHF. DNA of the CDR3: TGTGCCAGTAAGGGTGACGTTGGAAGCCAGCCCCAGCATTTT.

The chain employs TRBV11-3 and TRBJ2-5, with 10 nucleotides matching TRBD1. The CDR3 is 16 residues long. The germline V gene has CDR1 SGHNT and CDR2 YENEEA. V was clipped by 1 base and J by 5 bases; unmatched bases: 7. The CDR3 loop is CASSLGLGQGDETQYF. In nucleotides, the CDR3 is TGTGCCAGCAGCTTAGGTCTAGGACAGGGGGACGAGACCCAGTACTTC.

The rearrangement joins TRBV2 to TRBJ1-4; a possible D gene is TRBD1 (5 bases). CDR1 SNHLY and CDR2 FYNNEI come from the germline V gene. The CDR3 runs to 16 residues. V was pared by 7 bases and J by 0 bases, with 15 bases between. The CDR3 bases are TGTGCCAGCAATTCAGACAGAGTCGCAACTAATGAAAAACTGTTTTTT. Its translation: CASNSDRVATNEKLFF.

V and J are TRBV12-3 or TRBV12-4 and TRBJ2-2, with 8 bases aligning to TRBD1. The J segment lost 6 bases and the V segment lost 5 bases, leaving 2 bases of the junction unmatched. The CDR3 sequence is 13 residues long. DNA of the CDR3: TGTGCCAGCAGTAAGACAGGGGCCGGGGAGCTGTTTTTT. Protein sequence: CASSKTGAGELFF.

The chain links TRBV5-1 to TRBJ1-1, with D unresolved. The CDR3 extends over 15 amino acids. Trimming removed 4 bases from V and 4 bases from J, with 17 bases in between. Looked up from germline, CDR1 is SGHRS and CDR2 is YFSETQ. The DNA of the CDR3 is TGCGCCAGCAGCCGTGATTCTGAGGGTGGCACTGAAGCTTTCTTT. This encodes CASSRDSEGGTEAFF.

In this sample, this clone turned up a few times. The V and J genes are TRBV28 and TRBJ2-5, with 14 positions matching TRBD2. CDR3 size: 16 residues. Germline V gene data show CDR1 as MDHEN and CDR2 as SYDVKM. V was pared by 8 bases and J by 5 bases, with 10 bases of the junction left unmatched. The CDR3 loop is CASVKTSGRARETQYF. CDR3 DNA sequence: TGTGCCAGCGTAAAGACTAGCGGGAGGGCGAGGGAGACCCAGTACTTC.

This chain uses TRBV29-1 with TRBJ2-1; 8 nucleotides agree with TRBD2. With 5 bases clipped from V and 0 bases from J, the junction kept 6 bases outside the gene matches. This CDR3 has 15 amino acids. Germline loops: CDR1 SQVTM, CDR2 ANQGSEA. CDR3 protein: CSVWSGGSSYNEQFF. Written as DNA, the CDR3 is TGCAGCGTTTGGAGCGGGGGAAGCTCCTACAATGAGCAGTTCTTC.

The chain is built from TRBV4-2 and TRBJ2-7; 11 nucleotides match TRBD2. Germline lookup yields CDR1 LGHNA and CDR2 YNFKEQ. Trimming removed 3 bases from V and 5 bases from J; junction bases left unmatched: 24. CDR3 size: 21 residues. CDR3 sequence (DNA): TGTGCCAGCAGCCACGCACCCTGGACAGGGCAATGGTGGACTAGCGGGCACGAGCAGTACTTC. This sequence encodes CASSHAPWTGQWWTSGHEQYF.

The count of this clone is one. V is TRBV18 and J is TRBJ1-5, with D hard to call. Trimming shortened V by 3 bases and J by 6 bases, and 9 bases separated the two germline ends. This CDR3 is built from 13 residues. Germline V CDR1 and CDR2: KGHSH, LQKENI. The CDR3 DNA reads TGTGCCAGCTCACCTAAGGACGGTCAGCCCCAGCATTTT. This sequence encodes CASSPKDGQPQHF.

The CDR3 nucleotides read TGCGCCAGCAGTGAGTTTTGGCTCTCTGGAAACACCATATATTTT. This gives the protein CASSEFWLSGNTIYF. The genes are TRBV10-2 and TRBJ1-3; D is unresolved. Deletions cut 1 base from V and 0 bases from J, with 7 bases between. Germline V CDR1 and CDR2: WSHSY, SAAADI. CDR3 length equals 15 residues.

The chain has TRBV4-3 and TRBJ2-3, with a possible D match to TRBD1 (5 bases). The CDR3 runs to 17 residues. The ends were cut back, 2 bases at V and 2 bases at J, with 17 bases in the middle. Germline V gene sequence: CDR1 LGHNA, CDR2 YSLEER. CDR3 residues: CASSQTSMDTLTDTQYF. CDR3 coding DNA: TGCGCCAGCAGCCAAACCTCAATGGACACCCTCACAGATACGCAGTATTTT.

The chain links TRBV7-8 to TRBJ2-4; D remains ambiguous. Germline loops: CDR1 SGHVS, CDR2 FQNEAQ. Trimming cost V 2 bases and J 1 base, with 15 bases left between them. The CDR3 is 17 amino acids. The CDR3: CASSLMAKLGAKNIQYF. The CDR3, as DNA: TGTGCCAGCAGCTTAATGGCAAAACTGGGTGCCAAAAACATTCAGTACTTC.

The rearrangement joins TRBV7-9 to TRBJ2-2; D gene ambiguous. Trimming took 7 bases from V and 1 from J, leaving 10 bases between them. Germline-derived CDR1 and CDR2 are SEHNR and FQNEAQ (reference sequence). This CDR3 comprises 14 residues. The CDR3 sequence is CASIERRNTGELFF. The CDR3 region has the DNA TGTGCCAGCATCGAGAGGCGGAACACCGGGGAGCTGTTTTTT. Full variable domain (outside the CDR3, taken from reference TRBV7-9 and TRBJ2-2): DTGVSQNPRHKITKRGQNVTFRCDPISEHNRLYWYRQTLGQGPEFLTYFQNEAQLEKSRLLSDRFSAERPKGSFSTLEIQRTEQGDSAMYLCASIERRNTGELFFGEGSRLTVL.

V gene TRBV6-7 combines with J gene TRBJ2-3, with 7 nucleotides matching TRBD2. TRBV6-7 qualifies as an ORF whose function is uncertain. The CDR3 is made up of 16 amino acids. V gave up 7 bases and J gave up 0 bases; unmatched junction bases: 10. CDR3 loop: CASTKRETYSTDTQYF. The CDR3 nucleotides read TGTGCCAGCACTAAGCGGGAAACCTACAGCACAGATACGCAGTATTTT.

The CDR3 nucleotides are TGTGCCAGCAGCTTGCCCGGGGATAACTATGGCTACACCTTC. Its protein product is CASSLPGDNYGYTF. J is TRBJ1-2 and V is TRBV5-4; D is unclear. Germline CDR1 SGHNT, CDR2 YYREEE (reference sequence). Trimming pared 1 base from V and 1 base from J, leaving 8 bases between. The CDR3 has 14 amino acids.

V is TRBV7-6 and J is TRBJ1-1; no clear D gene. V lost 0 bases and J lost 1, with 6 bases in between. Germline lookup yields CDR1 SGHVS and CDR2 FNYEAQ. The CDR3 extends over 14 amino acids. The CDR3 protein is CASSLAGGNTEAFF. CDR3 DNA sequence: TGTGCCAGCAGCTTAGCGGGCGGGAACACTGAAGCTTTCTTT.

This clone was recorded only once. This chain links TRBV10-1 with TRBJ2-6; no definite D call. CDR1 and CDR2 from the germline V gene are WNHNN and SYGVQD (reference sequence). The CDR3 has 13 amino acids. The germline V and J ends were trimmed by 3 bases and 0 bases, with 0 bases remaining between them. The CDR3 bases are TGCGCCAGCAGTGACTCTGGGGCCAACGTCCTGACTTTC. It is translated as CASSDSGANVLTF.

The chain is built from TRBV6-1 and TRBJ2-3, with 7 bases lining up with TRBD2. Germline values: CDR1 MNHNS, CDR2 SASEGT. V shed 3 bases, J shed 0 bases, and the junction held 3 bases outside the gene matches. The CDR3 is 15 residues long. The CDR3 loop reads CASSESGVSTDTQYF. The CDR3 nucleotides are TGTGCCAGCAGTGAGAGCGGGGTAAGCACAGATACGCAGTATTTT.

The V gene is TRBV29-1, the J gene TRBJ1-1; 7 bases map to TRBD1. V shed 5 bases, J shed 1 base, and the junction held 1 base outside the gene matches. CDR3 length: 12 amino acids. Germline values: CDR1 SQVTM, CDR2 ANQGSEA. This CDR3 is CSVRTGNTEAFF. CDR3 coding DNA: TGCAGCGTTCGGACAGGGAACACTGAAGCTTTCTTT.

This rearrangement joins TRBV15 to TRBJ2-5; D uncertain. The V gene lost 0 bases and the J gene lost 8 bases, with 13 bases spanning the gap. The CDR3 loop spans 14 amino acids. Germline CDR1 LNHNV, CDR2 YYDKDF (reference sequence). The CDR3 here is CATSRDLGDPTQYF. CDR3 nucleotide sequence: TGTGCCACCAGCAGAGATCTTGGGGATCCCACCCAGTACTTC.

The sample holds a few counts of this clone. V gene TRBV6-4 combines with J gene TRBJ2-3; 7 positions match TRBD2. The germline V gene has CDR1 MRHNA and CDR2 SNTAGT. Trimming took 0 bases from V and 0 from J; bases not matched to a gene: 0. CDR3 length: 15 amino acids. The CDR3 region is CASSDSAGSTDTQYF. In nucleotides, the CDR3 is TGTGCCAGCAGTGACTCAGCGGGGAGCACAGATACGCAGTATTTT.